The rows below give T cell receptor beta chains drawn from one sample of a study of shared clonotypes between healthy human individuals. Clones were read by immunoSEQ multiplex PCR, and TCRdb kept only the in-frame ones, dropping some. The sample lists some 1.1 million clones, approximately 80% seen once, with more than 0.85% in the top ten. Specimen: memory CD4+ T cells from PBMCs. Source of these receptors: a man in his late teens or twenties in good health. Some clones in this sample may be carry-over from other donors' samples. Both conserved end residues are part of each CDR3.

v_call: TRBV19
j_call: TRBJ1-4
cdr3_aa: CASTRDLSTNEKLFF

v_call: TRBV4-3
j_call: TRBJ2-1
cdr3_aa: CASSQEGEAYNEQFF

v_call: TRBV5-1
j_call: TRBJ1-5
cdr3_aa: CASSLVAGGIGNQPQHF

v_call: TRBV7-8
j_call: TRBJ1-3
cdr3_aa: CASSLGGPGNTIYF

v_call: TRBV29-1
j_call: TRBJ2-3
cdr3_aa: CSVSGGFLDTQYF

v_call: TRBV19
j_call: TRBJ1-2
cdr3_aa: CASSLRQGKVHGYTF

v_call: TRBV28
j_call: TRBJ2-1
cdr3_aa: CASSTGGEGSDEQFF

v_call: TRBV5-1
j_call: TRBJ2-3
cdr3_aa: CASSTLGDTQYF

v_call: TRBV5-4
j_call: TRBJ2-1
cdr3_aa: CASSLVQNDYNEQFF

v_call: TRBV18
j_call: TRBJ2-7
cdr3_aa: CASSPTGRLVSHEQYF

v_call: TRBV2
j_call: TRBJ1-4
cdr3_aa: CASSEGGANEKLFF

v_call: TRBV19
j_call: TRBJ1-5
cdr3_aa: CASSIVRGTYSNQPQHF

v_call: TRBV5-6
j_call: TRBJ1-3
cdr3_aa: CASSLLGAQGNTIYF

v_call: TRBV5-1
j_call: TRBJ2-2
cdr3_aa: CASSSGQGTGELFF

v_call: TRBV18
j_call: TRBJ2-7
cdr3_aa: CASSPYKGLASYEQYF

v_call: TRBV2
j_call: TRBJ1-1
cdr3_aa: CASRTYTGTEAFF

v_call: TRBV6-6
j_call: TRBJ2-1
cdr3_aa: CASRPPSGRFNEQFF

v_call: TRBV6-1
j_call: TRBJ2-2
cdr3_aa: CASSGNPGARNTGELFF

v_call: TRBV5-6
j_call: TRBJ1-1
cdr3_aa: CASSLGPGTEAFF

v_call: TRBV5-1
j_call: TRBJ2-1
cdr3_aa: CASSFALAGEEQFF

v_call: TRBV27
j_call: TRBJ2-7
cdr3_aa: CASSLGEGAYEQYF

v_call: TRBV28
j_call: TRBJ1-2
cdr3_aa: CASSSGTVLYGYTF

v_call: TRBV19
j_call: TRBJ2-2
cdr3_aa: CASRTQGAGELFF

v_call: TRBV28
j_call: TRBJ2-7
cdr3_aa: CASSKTLEQYF

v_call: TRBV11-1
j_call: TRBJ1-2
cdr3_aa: CASSPGQGKNYGYTF

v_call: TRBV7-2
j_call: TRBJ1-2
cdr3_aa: CASSLETGDYYGYTF

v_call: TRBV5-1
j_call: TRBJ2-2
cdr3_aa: CASSFGDITGELFF